The clone carrying this T cell receptor beta chain turned up a few times. This record belongs to a study of T cells after yellow fever vaccination. TCRdb independently ran MiXCR on the 5' RACE reads; one entry per CDR3 protein. The profile shows fewer than 650,000 distinct CDR3 sequences, around a fifth of them singletons. This CDR3 comprises 18 residues. The sample consisted of PBMCs, taken 21 days after the first yellow fever vaccination. The rearrangement joins TRBV21-1 to TRBJ2-4; the D call in the table, TRBD1, was not verified against the DNA. TRBV21-1 is designated a pseudogene. The clonotype originates from a young man who received the YFV17D yellow fever vaccine. The CDR3 nucleotides are TGTGCCAGCAGCCCCGACCCGACAGGGGACGTACCCAAAAACATTCAGTACTTC. Translating it yields CASSPDPTGDVPKNIQYF.